Listed below are T cell receptor beta chains from one sample, sequenced in a study of T cell responses to AZD1222 COVID-19 vaccine. Sequencing was performed with immunoSEQ multiplex PCR; in TCRdb, only in-frame clones are kept and a portion is missing. The sample gives more than 120,000 clones, about 90% of which show up once; approximately 1.8% is in the top ten. Source: peripheral blood, taken 28 days after the second AZD1222 dose. The receptors derive from an adult who received the AZD1222 COVID-19 vaccine. Each CDR3 is given with its conserved first and last residue. The D gene is left open where the match is weak. Size tells how often a clone was seen (once, few, many) or the class of an expanded clone, and some rows leave it out.

TRBJ1-1 | TRBV7-9 | . | . | CASSLLLLNTEAFF | TGTGCCAGCAGCTTATTGCTGCTGAACACTGAAGCTTTCTTT
TRBJ1-6 | TRBV30 | . | few | CAWSVQDNSPLHF | TGTGCCTGGAGTGTACAAGATAATTCACCCCTCCACTTT
TRBJ2-1 | TRBV7-9 | . | . | CASSFDRRTNEQFF | TGTGCCAGCAGCTTTGACCGACGTACGAATGAGCAGTTCTTC
TRBJ2-4 | TRBV19 | TRBD1 | . | CASSIDQGVRNIQYF | TGTGCCAGTAGTATAGATCAGGGGGTTCGAAACATTCAGTACTTC
TRBJ1-5 | TRBV6-6 | TRBD1 | . | CASSYSLQGGNQPQHF | TGTGCCAGCAGTTACTCGCTACAGGGGGGGAATCAGCCCCAGCATTTT
TRBJ2-1 | TRBV19 | TRBD2 | . | CASSPRGLAPNNEQFF | TGTGCCAGTAGTCCCCGGGGACTAGCCCCCAACAATGAGCAGTTCTTC
TRBJ1-1 | TRBV10-2 | . | . | CASNRGDEAFF | TGCGCCAGCAACCGAGGTGATGAAGCTTTCTTT
TRBJ1-4 | TRBV6-5 | TRBD1 | . | CASSRQGGLDEKLFF | TGTGCCAGCAGTAGACAGGGGGGACTTGATGAAAAACTGTTTTTT
TRBJ2-3 | TRBV29-1 | . | few | CSVEGSRADTQYF | TGCAGCGTTGAAGGATCAAGGGCAGATACGCAGTATTTT
TRBJ1-6 | TRBV30 | . | . | CAWRLTHNSPLHF | TGTGCCTGGAGACTGACGCATAATTCACCCCTCCACTTT
TRBJ1-1 | TRBV7-3 | . | . | CASSLTQDTEAFF | TGTGCCAGCAGCTTAACACAGGACACTGAAGCTTTCTTT
TRBJ2-1 | TRBV10-1 | TRBD2 | . | CASSAPSAGGPPNEQFF | TGCGCCAGCAGTGCGCCCTCGGCGGGAGGGCCCCCCAATGAGCAGTTCTTC
TRBJ2-5 | TRBV28 | TRBD2 | . | CASSPLAGEETQYF | TGTGCCAGCAGTCCCCTAGCGGGAGAAGAGACCCAGTACTTC
TRBJ1-2 | TRBV5-4 | . | . | CASSLDTTYGYTF | TGTGCCAGCAGCTTGGACACCACCTATGGCTACACCTTC
TRBJ2-6 | TRBV5-1 | . | . | CASSLDGAGANVLTF | TGCGCCAGCAGCTTGGACGGGGCTGGGGCCAACGTCCTGACTTTC
TRBJ2-1 | TRBV19 | . | . | CATAKGGAEDEQFF | TGTGCCACCGCAAAGGGGGGGGCTGAGGATGAGCAGTTCTTC
TRBJ2-3 | TRBV11-2 | . | . | CASSLGTRSQRTDTQYF | TGTGCCAGCAGCTTGGGAACCAGAAGTCAACGCACAGATACGCAGTATTTT
TRBJ2-6 | TRBV28 | . | . | CASSLMIGGANVLTF | TGTGCCAGCAGTTTAATGATAGGTGGGGCCAACGTCCTGACTTTC
TRBJ2-5 | TRBV5-1 | . | . | CASSLSMGGVGETQYF | TGCGCCAGCAGCTTGAGTATGGGGGGAGTCGGGGAGACCCAGTACTTC
TRBJ1-2 | TRBV7-2 | . | . | CASSLAPGTFNYGYTF | TGTGCCAGCAGCTTAGCCCCCGGGACATTTAACTATGGCTACACCTTC
TRBJ2-7 | TRBV10-1 | . | once | CASSGSLAHEQYF | TGCGCCAGCAGTGGTTCACTAGCTCACGAGCAGTACTTC
TRBJ2-1 | TRBV6-2/TRBV6-3 | TRBD2 | . | CASSYASGSYNEQFF | TGTGCCAGCAGTTACGCTAGCGGGTCCTACAATGAGCAGTTCTTC
TRBJ1-3 | TRBV28 | TRBD1 | few | CASSPLGQGPGNTIYF | TGTGCCAGCAGTCCGCTAGGACAGGGCCCCGGAAACACCATATATTTT
TRBJ2-3 | TRBV18 | . | . | CASSPGQGSLDTQYF | TGTGCCAGCTCACCGGGGCAGGGGTCGTTAGATACGCAGTATTTT
TRBJ2-5 | TRBV2 | . | . | CAARGTIQETQYF | TGTGCCGCAAGGGGGACAATCCAAGAGACCCAGTACTTC
TRBJ2-3 | TRBV5-1 | . | . | CASSFRQNTDTQYF | TGCGCCAGCAGCTTTCGACAGAACACAGATACGCAGTATTTT
TRBJ2-3 | TRBV28 | TRBD2 | . | CASSRGTSGRPSTDTQYF | TGTGCCAGCAGCCGCGGGACTAGCGGGAGACCTAGCACAGATACGCAGTATTTT
TRBJ1-2 | TRBV28 | . | . | CAITKGTISYGYTF | TGTGCCATAACAAAGGGGACCATATCCTATGGCTACACCTTC
TRBJ1-2 | TRBV7-8 | . | . | CASSLDRSNYGYTF | TGTGCCAGCAGCCTTGACAGGTCCAACTATGGCTACACCTTC
TRBJ1-5 | TRBV5-6 | TRBD1 | . | CASSSTGEQPQHF | TGTGCCAGCAGCTCGACAGGGGAACAGCCCCAGCATTTT
TRBJ1-1 | TRBV9 | . | once | CASSVLTGSEAFF | TGTGCCAGCAGCGTGTTGACAGGCTCTGAAGCTTTCTTT
TRBJ2-3 | TRBV19 | . | . | CASSIRSDTQYF | TGTGCCAGTAGTATAAGGTCAGATACGCAGTATTTT
TRBJ1-2 | TRBV30 | . | . | CAPGSRFRNYGYTF | TGTGCTCCTGGATCTCGGTTTCGGAACTATGGCTACACCTTC
TRBJ1-1 | TRBV5-4 | . | . | CASSLIGGTEAFF | TGTGCCAGCAGCTTGATCGGAGGTACTGAAGCTTTCTTT
TRBJ2-2 | TRBV15 | TRBD1 | . | CATSSVTGVTGELFF | TGTGCCACCAGCAGCGTCACAGGGGTCACCGGGGAGCTGTTTTTT
TRBJ1-1 | TRBV19 | TRBD1 | . | CASRGDRGRTEAFF | TGTGCCAGTAGAGGGGACAGGGGGCGGACTGAAGCTTTCTTT
TRBJ2-1 | TRBV7-8 | TRBD1 | once | CASNGGTGGSYNEQFF | TGTGCCAGCAACGGAGGGACAGGTGGGTCCTACAATGAGCAGTTCTTC
TRBJ2-2 | TRBV24-1 | . | . | CATSEGRELFF | TGTGCCACCAGTGAAGGAAGGGAGCTGTTTTTT
TRBJ2-1 | TRBV5-1 | TRBD1 | . | CATRTGSVDEQFF | TGCGCCACCAGGACAGGGAGCGTCGATGAGCAGTTCTTC
TRBJ2-3 | TRBV6-5 | . | once | CASRSGQITDTQYF | TGTGCCAGCAGATCCGGACAGATCACAGATACGCAGTATTTT
TRBJ1-2 | TRBV19 | . | . | CASSSDPPGASGYTF | TGTGCCAGTAGTTCCGACCCGCCCGGGGCTTCTGGCTACACCTTC
TRBJ1-2 | TRBV6-5 | . | . | CASSYSEALDYGYTF | TGTGCCAGCAGTTACTCGGAGGCATTGGACTATGGCTACACCTTC
TRBJ1-1 | TRBV30 | . | few | CAWCYSVGDTEAFF | TGTGCCTGGTGTTATAGCGTGGGGGACACTGAAGCTTTCTTT
TRBJ2-7 | TRBV6-5 | . | few | CASRNGLPEAEQYF | TGTGCCAGCAGGAACGGATTACCGGAGGCCGAGCAGTACTTC
TRBJ2-1 | TRBV7-3 | TRBD1 | . | CASSPEGDRPYNEQFF | TGTGCCAGCAGCCCCGAGGGGGACAGACCCTACAATGAGCAGTTCTTC
TRBJ1-6 | TRBV7-2 | . | . | CASSLEINSPLHF | TGTGCCAGCAGCTTAGAGATCAATTCACCCCTCCACTTT
TRBJ2-2 | TRBV2 | . | . | CASSETRANTGELFF | TGTGCCAGCAGTGAAACGCGGGCCAACACCGGGGAGCTGTTTTTT
TRBJ1-1 | TRBV28 | TRBD1 | . | CASSYRTGQAFF | TGTGCCAGCAGTTACAGGACAGGACAAGCTTTCTTT
TRBJ1-1 | TRBV3-1/TRBV3-2 | . | . | CASSLHPGRRKLNTEAFF | TGTGCCAGCAGCCTTCATCCCGGGAGGAGAAAATTGAACACTGAAGCTTTCTTT
TRBJ1-1 | TRBV14 | . | . | CASSQVGLWAFF | TGTGCCAGCAGCCAAGTGGGACTATGGGCTTTCTTT